A selection of T cell receptor beta chains follows, all from one sample in a study of blood T cell repertoires in COVID-19. Measured with immunoSEQ multiplex PCR; TCRdb has only the in-frame clones, and not every one. The table lists 110,000 to 150,000 clones, approximately 86% of them singletons. The sequenced sample was peripheral blood. The receptors stem from a human donor in a cohort sampled during active COVID-19. The conserved cysteine and the conserved F or W are not part of the CDR3 here. Clone size is stated in some rows and not others, as once, few, many or a class when expanded.

v_call	clone_size	cdr3_length	cdr3_aa
TRBV3-1/TRBV3-2	-	10	ASSHQGQGLF
TRBV7-6	-	13	ASSSRGGLTGELF
TRBV3-1/TRBV3-2	-	13	ASSQGGGSGNTIY
TRBV30	-	12	AWSVGQGEYEQY
TRBV7-9	-	12	ASSVQGSDQPQH
TRBV11-3	once	11	ASSLTGGGGYT
TRBV4-1	-	14	ASSQDHSTANYGYT
TRBV2	-	10	ASKGAGETQY
TRBV3-1/TRBV3-2	-	14	ASSQEGQGRTGELF
TRBV29-1	many	11	SVELQVSYEQY
TRBV5-6	-	11	ASSIGTGMYYT
TRBV28	-	13	ASSLLGQGSYEQY
TRBV2	-	12	ASSEEGQGAEAF
TRBV3-1/TRBV3-2	-	14	ASSHRSQGPLYGYT
TRBV7-9	-	16	ASSLGGLQPIAKNIQY
TRBV4-1	-	16	ASSQDRGIAEQQNIQY
TRBV11-2	-	14	ASSFRAGAGTGELF
TRBV10-1	-	15	ASSESKGTGIPDTQY
TRBV6-5	few	13	ASRPTGKRNQPQH
TRBV6-5	-	11	ASSYSTRGEQY
TRBV6-5	few	12	ASSIREGGNTIY
TRBV18	-	13	ASSPTQRGVETQY
TRBV5-1	-	12	ASSLTSGYNEQF
TRBV5-8	-	14	ASSMGVAGDGYEQY
TRBV28	-	13	ASSFTRVTNEKLF
TRBV7-9	-	13	ASSRRDGSKNEQY
TRBV7-9	-	13	ASSPPGHLSYEQY
TRBV29-1	-	11	SASTSEINEQF
TRBV30	-	15	AWASRDRDSYNSPLH
TRBV6-1	once	12	ASSEVRVGYGYT
TRBV5-1	-	14	ASSLASGGREGEQF
TRBV3-1/TRBV3-2	-	14	ASSHGEGTGYNEQF
TRBV7-3	-	13	ASSPWGDPKNIQY
TRBV3-1/TRBV3-2	-	13	ASSQDGLAYNEQF
TRBV18	-	11	ASSPTHEYGYT
TRBV13	-	16	ASSATSANTLSTDTQY
TRBV28	-	13	ASSLGGQGLPEAF
TRBV6-6	once	16	ASSRPQGRMELGTEAF
TRBV27	-	11	ASSLKREQPQH
TRBV6-4	-	13	ASSPGLASQETQY
TRBV30	-	8	AWSRGELF
TRBV28	-	15	ASSPRSGQEGTGELF
TRBV28	-	11	ASSSTGLYEQY
TRBV11-2	-	13	ASSLLPAPAGEQF
TRBV24-1	-	17	ATSDWDSPTSGSEDTQY
TRBV6-5	-	10	ASHGGIGEAF